Each of the 28 T cell receptor beta chains below was sequenced from the same sample in a study of blood T cells in healthy people across ages (dated by TCRdb to the mid-2010s). Libraries were constructed by 5' RACE. Sequencer: Illumina HiSeq 2500. A second PCR of about 6 to 11 cycles was performed with a sample-barcoded 5' primer and a J-beta primer mix. TCRdb applied fastp at Q25 and MiXCR to the public reads, then kept only in-frame beta chains. Every distinct CDR3 protein forms one entry, paired with its most common genes and DNA. For this sample the table gives approximately 760,000 distinct CDR3 sequences, of which roughly 25% were detected only once. More than 8% of the sample comes from the top ten. The same sample was also studied in work on T cells of mothers and their children.

Sequencing was performed on blood. All receptors derive from a boy aged 5-17 years in good health.

V is TRBV29-1 and J is TRBJ2-1; a possible D gene is TRBD2 (5 bases). CDR1 is SQVTM, CDR2 ANQGSEA, per germline. V was clipped by 4 bases and J by 7 bases, with 8 bases between them. CDR3 size: 11 residues. CDR3 amino acids: CSVAWRNEQFF. Written as DNA, the CDR3 is TGCAGCGTTGCTTGGAGGAATGAGCAGTTCTTC.

This clonotype was recorded a few times. This chain connects TRBV2 to TRBJ2-1; D unclear. Between the trimmed V and J ends, which lost 8 bases and 9 bases, there was a span of 8 bases. CDR3 length equals 10 residues. Germline V gene sequence: CDR1 SNHLY, CDR2 FYNNEI. As DNA, the CDR3 is TGTGCCAGCGGCCGGGTTGAGCAGTTCTTC. It is translated as CASGRVEQFF.

The rearrangement joins TRBV6-4 to TRBJ2-5; D possibly corresponds to TRBD1 (6 bases). V gave up 7 bases and J gave up 5 bases, with 20 bases separating them. The germline CDR1 and CDR2 sequences are MRHNA and SNTAGT. This CDR3 has 15 amino acids. CDR3 sequence: CASNPDRNKGETQYF. CDR3 coding DNA: TGTGCCAGCAACCCAGACAGGAATAAGGGGGAGACCCAGTACTTC.

The CDR3 bases are TGCGCCAGCAGCCCAGGTAGCGGAGTCTACAATGAGCAGTTCTTC. This sequence encodes CASSPGSGVYNEQFF. The genes are TRBV4-1 and TRBJ2-5; weak D call: TRBD2 (6 bases). The DNA matches TRBJ2-1 better at its end, which makes the J call doubtful. Germline lookup yields CDR1 MGHRA and CDR2 YSYEKL. This CDR3 spans 15 amino acids.

The chain joins TRBV6-5 to TRBJ2-7, with TRBD2 as a possible D gene (5 bases). Trimming cost V 6 bases and J 3 bases, with 15 bases left between them. Germline V CDR1 and CDR2: MNHEY, SVGAGI. The CDR3 sequence is 14 residues long. The CDR3 DNA reads TGTGCCAGCAGCCGAACCGGACGGGGCTACGAGCAGTACTTC. This gives the protein CASSRTGRGYEQYF.

The chain combines TRBV18 with TRBJ1-1; D is undetermined. The V and J ends lost 1 base and 0 bases respectively, with 6 bases between them. The CDR3 spans 14 residues. Germline values: CDR1 KGHSH, CDR2 LQKENI. CDR3 sequence (DNA): TGTGCCAGCTCACCACTCGACCTGAACACTGAAGCTTTCTTT. Its translation is CASSPLDLNTEAFF. Full variable domain (outside the CDR3, taken from reference TRBV18 and TRBJ1-1): NAGVMQNPRHLVRRRGQEARLRCSPMKGHSHVYWYRQLPEEGLKFMVYLQKENIIDESGMPKERFSAEFPKEGPSILRIQQVVRGDSAAYFCASSPLDLNTEAFFGQGTRLTVV.

J is TRBJ2-5 and V is TRBV4-1, with no clear D. The germline V gene has CDR1 MGHRA and CDR2 YSYEKL. The CDR3 sequence is 14 residues long. With 1 base removed from V and 5 bases from J, the gap between germline ends came to 11 bases. CDR3 sequence: CASSQAVGSETQYF. The CDR3 DNA is TGCGCCAGCAGCCAAGCGGTGGGGTCGGAGACCCAGTACTTC.

Only one count was recorded for this clonotype. The rearrangement joins TRBV29-1 to TRBJ1-6; D uncertain. CDR3 length: 14 amino acids. V was clipped by 6 bases and J by 3 bases, with 12 bases between them. The germline CDR1 and CDR2 sequences are SQVTM and ANQGSEA. CDR3: CSVLTGDYNSPLHF. CDR3 bases: TGCAGCGTGTTGACGGGAGACTATAATTCACCCCTCCACTTT.

The V gene is TRBV7-9, the J gene TRBJ1-2; D is undetermined. Trimming took off 3 bases at V and 7 bases at J, with 18 bases between the two ends. There are 15 residues in the CDR3. Germline-derived CDR1 and CDR2 are SEHNR and FQNEAQ (reference sequence). CDR3 sequence: CASSFPGAEIRGYTF. CDR3 DNA: TGTGCCAGCAGCTTTCCGGGAGCGGAGATTCGTGGCTACACCTTC.

The chain carries TRBV9 and TRBJ2-4; possible D gene TRBD2, 5 bases. Deletions cut 5 bases from V and 4 bases from J, with 13 bases between. The length of the CDR3 is 14 residues. CDR1 and CDR2 from the germline V gene are SGDLS and YYNGEE. CDR3 DNA: TGTGCCAGCAGTGTTGAGGGTGAGAAAAACATTCAGTACTTC. Amino acid sequence: CASSVEGEKNIQYF. Filled out from reference TRBV9 and TRBJ2-4, the complete variable domain reads DSGVTQTPKHLITATGQRVTLRCSPRSGDLSVYWYQQSLDQGLQFLIQYYNGEERAKGNILERFSAQQFPDLHSELNLSSLELGDSALYFCASSVEGEKNIQYFGAGTRLSVL.

This clonotype appeared a few times. The chain has TRBV28 and TRBJ2-2; D unresolved. The V and J ends lost 9 bases and 3 bases respectively, with 8 bases between them. The CDR3 extends over 12 amino acids. Germline CDR1 and CDR2: MDHEN and SYDVKM. Here the CDR3 DNA reads TGTGCCAGTTACCACGACACCGGGGAGCTGTTTTTT. As protein: CASYHDTGELFF.

The chain joins TRBV27 to TRBJ2-5; weak D call: TRBD2 (6 bases). The length of the CDR3 is 15 residues. V shed 3 bases and J shed 3 bases, with 14 bases lying between them. Germline V gene data show CDR1 as MNHEY and CDR2 as SMNVEV (reference sequence). The CDR3 sequence is CASSFSYGSEETQYF. The DNA of the CDR3 is TGTGCCAGCAGTTTCTCCTACGGGAGTGAAGAGACCCAGTACTTC.

Comments on this clonotype: The junction shows a germline mismatch at one end, possibly a read error. This chain joins TRBV29-1 and TRBJ2-3; 9 bases map to TRBD1. The V gene's germline CDR1 is SQVTM and CDR2 ANQGSEA. The CDR3 spans 15 residues. The CDR3 DNA sequence: TGCAGCGTCGAAGGGACAGGGTTTGGCACAGATACGCAGTATTTT. Amino acid sequence: CSVEGTGFGTDTQYF.

The CDR3 sequence: CSAPVGTEAFF. CDR3 nucleotide sequence: TGCAGTGCTCCTGTTGGCACTGAAGCTTTCTTT. The chain links TRBV20-1 to TRBJ1-1; D remains unclear. The ends were cut back, 5 bases at V and 4 bases at J, with 8 bases in the middle. The CDR3 spans 11 residues. The germline V gene has CDR1 DFQATT and CDR2 SNEGSKA (reference sequence).

This chain links TRBV6-6 with TRBJ1-1, with D tentatively TRBD1 (5 bases). The CDR3 is made up of 13 amino acids. Germline V gene sequence: CDR1 MNHNY, CDR2 SVGAGI (reference sequence). Trimming stripped 2 bases from V and 4 bases from J, with 8 bases between. The DNA of the CDR3 is TGTGCCAGCAGTTACGATGGGGCCACTGAAGCTTTCTTT. Translated, it gives CASSYDGATEAFF.

This clonotype was seen a handful of times. This chain connects TRBV24-1 to TRBJ2-5, with unresolved D. V was trimmed by 5 bases and J by 2 bases, leaving 11 bases between them. The germline V gene encodes CDR1 KGHDR and CDR2 SFDVKD. The CDR3 sequence is 14 residues long. CDR3 sequence (DNA): TGTGCCACCAGTGCTGGGCGCCGTCAAGAGACCCAGTACTTC. Residues: CATSAGRRQETQYF.

The CDR3 loop reads CSATSGTLSSYEQYF. The CDR3 nucleotides read TGCAGTGCCACTTCCGGGACCCTGAGCTCCTACGAGCAGTACTTC. The genes are TRBV20-1 and TRBJ2-5; D is perhaps TRBD1 or TRBD2 (5 bases each). TRBJ2-7 explains the end of the DNA better; the J call may be wrong. CDR3 size: 15 residues. CDR1 DFQATT and CDR2 SNEGSKA come from the germline V gene (reference sequence).

This chain links TRBV18 with TRBJ2-5; 8 positions agree with TRBD2. The last part of the DNA fits TRBJ2-7 better; the J call may be wrong. The germline V gene has CDR1 KGHSH and CDR2 LQKENI. CDR3 length: 15 residues. The CDR3 DNA is TGTGCCAGCCCTTCCGGGAGGGCCGGGACTATCGAGCAGTACTTC. As protein: CASPSGRAGTIEQYF.

The chain links TRBV28 to TRBJ2-5; tentatively, D is TRBD2 (5 bases). The closer fit of TRBJ2-7 to the DNA end suggests the J call may be wrong. Germline V gives CDR1 MDHEN, CDR2 SYDVKM. The CDR3 is made up of 10 amino acids. CDR3 sequence: CASSRGEQYF. The CDR3, as DNA: TGTGCCAGCAGTCGGGGCGAGCAGTACTTC.

V usage is TRBV6-5 and J usage is TRBJ2-3; 13 bases fit TRBD2. CDR1 is MNHEY and CDR2 is SVGAGI in the germline V gene. J lost 1 base, V lost 4 bases, and 8 bases had no gene match. The CDR3 contains 18 residues. CDR3 sequence reads: CASSLTSGRAPRTDTQYF. As DNA, the CDR3 is TGTGCCAGCAGTTTAACTAGCGGGAGGGCTCCGCGCACAGATACGCAGTATTTT.

This clonotype was found a few times. CDR3 sequence: CASSVDRNLQETQYF. The CDR3 DNA reads TGTGCCAGCAGCGTAGACCGGAACCTCCAAGAGACCCAGTACTTC. V usage is TRBV9 and J usage is TRBJ2-5; D is ambiguous. V lost 0 bases and J 1 base, leaving 10 bases between the germline ends. The CDR3 covers 15 residues. In germline, CDR1 is SGDLS, CDR2 YYNGEE. Full variable domain (outside the CDR3, taken from reference TRBV9 and TRBJ2-5): DSGVTQTPKHLITATGQRVTLRCSPRSGDLSVYWYQQSLDQGLQFLIQYYNGEERAKGNILERFSAQQFPDLHSELNLSSLELGDSALYFCASSVDRNLQETQYFGPGTRLLVL.

The chain couples TRBV5-1 to TRBJ2-5; 13 positions match TRBD2. J was trimmed by 1 base and V by 6 bases; bases with no gene match: 3. Looked up from germline, CDR1 is SGHRS and CDR2 is YFSETQ. The CDR3 length is 15 residues. Here the CDR3 DNA reads TGCGCCAGCATCCGGACTAGCGGGAGCCAAGAGACCCAGTACTTC. It specifies CASIRTSGSQETQYF. Supplemented by reference TRBV5-1 and TRBJ2-5, the full variable domain reads KAGVTQTPRYLIKTRGQQVTLSCSPISGHRSVSWYQQTPGQGLQFLFEYFSETQRNKGNFPGRFSGRQFSNSRSEMNVSTLELGDSALYLCASIRTSGSQETQYFGPGTRLLVL.

The chain links TRBV25-1 to TRBJ1-1; D is unclear. Germline CDR1 and CDR2: MGHDK and SYGVNS. With 1 base removed from V and 0 bases from J, the gap between germline ends came to 9 bases. The CDR3 loop spans 15 amino acids. CDR3 nucleotides: TGTGCCAGCAGTGAATCGCGGATTCTGAACACTGAAGCTTTCTTT. Translating it yields CASSESRILNTEAFF. The variable domain in full, with the rest retrieved from reference TRBV25-1 and TRBJ1-1, is EADIYQTPRYLVIGTGKKITLECSQTMGHDKMYWYQQDPGMELHLIHYSYGVNSTEKGDLSSESTVSRIRTEHFPLTLESARPSHTSQYLCASSESRILNTEAFFGQGTRLTVV.

This clonotype turned up a few times. This rearrangement joins TRBV7-2 to TRBJ1-1; perhaps TRBD1 as D (6 bases). Germline V gene data show CDR1 as SGHTA and CDR2 as FQGNSA. V was pared by 0 bases and J by 4 bases, with 12 bases between. The CDR3 has 15 residues. CDR3 nucleotides: TGTGCCAGCAGCTTAGCTTTCGGGGGCCGCACTGAAGCTTTCTTT. This encodes CASSLAFGGRTEAFF.

V gene TRBV3-1 combines with J gene TRBJ2-5; perhaps TRBD1 as D (6 bases). Germline V gene sequence: CDR1 LGHDT, CDR2 YNNKEL (reference sequence). This CDR3 is 15 amino acids long. Trimming cost V 3 bases and J 1 base, with 12 bases left between them. CDR3 in DNA: TGTGCCAGCAGCCACAGGGGCGGACGCCAAGAGACCCAGTACTTC. Protein sequence: CASSHRGGRQETQYF.

Only a few counts were recorded for this clonotype. CDR3 residues: CASSPPGAYNEQFF. DNA for the CDR3: TGTGCCAGCAGCCCGCCCGGGGCCTACAATGAGCAGTTCTTC. This chain uses TRBV7-6 with TRBJ2-1, with a tentative D call TRBD2 (5 bases). This CDR3 has 14 residues. Looked up from germline, CDR1 is SGHVS and CDR2 is FNYEAQ. Deletions cut 5 bases from V and 2 bases from J, with 10 bases between.

This clonotype was counted a few times. The chain links TRBV12-3 or TRBV12-4 to TRBJ2-2; D is unclear. CDR3 length: 15 amino acids. Trimming left V 8 bases short and J 0 bases short, with 13 bases between. The CDR3 DNA follows: TGTGCCAGCCGTAAAGGCGAGACGAACACCGGGGAGCTGTTTTTT. It is translated as CASRKGETNTGELFF.

The V and J genes are TRBV11-3 and TRBJ2-5; possibly TRBD1 for D (6 bases). The DNA end is more similar to TRBJ2-1, so the J call may be wrong. This CDR3 region has 13 residues. Germline CDR1 SGHNT, CDR2 YENEEA. CDR3: CASSTRGSNEQFF. CDR3 coding DNA: TGTGCCAGCAGCACCAGGGGAAGCAATGAGCAGTTCTTC.